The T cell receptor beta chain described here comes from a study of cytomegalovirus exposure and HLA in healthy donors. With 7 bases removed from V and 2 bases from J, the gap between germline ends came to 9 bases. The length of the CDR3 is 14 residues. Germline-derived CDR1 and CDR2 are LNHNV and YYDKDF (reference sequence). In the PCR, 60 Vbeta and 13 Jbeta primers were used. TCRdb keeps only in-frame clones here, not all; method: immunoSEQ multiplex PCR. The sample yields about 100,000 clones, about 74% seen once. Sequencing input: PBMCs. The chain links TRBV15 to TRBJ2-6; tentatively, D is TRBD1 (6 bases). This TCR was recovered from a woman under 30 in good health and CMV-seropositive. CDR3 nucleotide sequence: TGTGCCACCAAACAGGGAGCTGGGGCCAACGTCCTGACTTTC. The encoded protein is CATKQGAGANVLTF.